The TCR beta chain under discussion was sequenced for a study of shared clonotypes between healthy human individuals. Produced via immunoSEQ multiplex PCR; TCRdb's table is partial and in-frame only. Found here are approximately 940,000 clones, approximately 80% of them singletons; the top ten hold roughly 1.5%. Details on this clone: What it binds is unknown.

Whole-study findings and limits: The donor pool, a small one, limited the genetic and exposure-history diversity represented.

The specimen was memory CD4+ T cells sorted from blood. The subset is: CD45RA-negative fraction. The receptor was derived from a man aged 18 to 35 in good health.

This chain's CDR3 is CAWSTGNGNTIYF. The CDR3 DNA is TGTGCCTGGAGTACGGGGAACGGAAACACCATATATTTT. The chain carries TRBV30 and TRBJ1-3, with unresolved D. Germline CDR1 and CDR2: GTSNPN and SVGIG (reference sequence). CDR3 length: 13 amino acids. V was trimmed by 2 bases and J by 4 bases, leaving 9 bases between them.